This entry describes one T cell receptor (beta chain). This sample is drawn from a study of long-term antiretroviral therapy in people with HIV. Researchers ran immunoSEQ v3.0 at survey level. The assay was immunoSEQ multiplex PCR, and TCRdb's table has in-frame clones only and misses some. Among approximately 35,000 clones listed, over 75% were seen once. The CDR3 loop spans 14 amino acids. Germline V lookup: CDR1 SGHTS, CDR2 YDEGEE. The germline V and J ends were trimmed by 3 bases and 6 bases, with 12 bases remaining between them. The chain couples TRBV5-8 to TRBJ2-2, with TRBD2 as a possible D gene (6 bases). The clonotype was recovered from a man aged 18 to 29 with HIV. The material was unsorted PBMCs, obtained 2.2 years after starting antiretroviral therapy. CDR3: CASSYSPGAGELFF. CDR3 nucleotide sequence: TGTGCCAGCAGCTATTCCCCGGGGGCCGGGGAGCTGTTTTTT.